One sample yielded the 27 T cell receptor beta chains listed below, sequenced in a study of T cells of healthy individuals. TCRdb redid the calling of the 5' RACE reads with MiXCR, one entry per CDR3 protein. The top ten hold roughly 7.1% of the sample, which has approximately 89,000 distinct CDR3 sequences, approximately 5.4% seen once. The source is a female donor in good health.

This clonotype has a handful of counts. The rearrangement uses TRBV6-5 and TRBJ1-5; 7 positions agree with TRBD1. This CDR3 has 15 residues. The trim removed 0 bases at V and 3 bases at J, leaving 2 bases unmatched. Germline V gives CDR1 MNHEY, CDR2 SVGAGI. This CDR3 is CASSYSGQDNQPQHF. CDR3 DNA: TGTGCCAGCAGTTACTCAGGACAGGACAATCAGCCCCAGCATTTT.

This clonotype was detected ten times or more. V is TRBV11-1 and J is TRBJ1-2; D might be TRBD1 (6 bases). CDR1 is SGHAT and CDR2 is FQDESV in the germline V gene (reference sequence). The CDR3 consists of 15 residues. Trimming pared 1 base from V and 0 bases from J, leaving 9 bases between. CDR3 sequence: CASSLDPGANYGYTF. The CDR3 DNA reads TGTGCCAGCAGCTTAGATCCAGGGGCTAACTATGGCTACACCTTC.

This clonotype appeared many times. The rearrangement uses TRBV30 and TRBJ2-5; D not certain. V shed 1 base and J shed 4 bases, with 16 bases lying between them. The CDR3 is 15 amino acids. Per the germline V gene, CDR1 is GTSNPN and CDR2 is SVGIG (reference sequence). The CDR3 loop reads CAWSGSSIPGETQYF. CDR3 coding DNA: TGTGCCTGGAGTGGGTCGAGTATACCAGGAGAGACCCAGTACTTC.

V usage is TRBV5-1 and J usage is TRBJ1-5; no clear D gene. This CDR3 is 13 amino acids long. CDR1 and CDR2 from the germline V gene are SGHRS and YFSETQ. V was shortened by 1 base and J by 6 bases, with 8 bases between the two germline ends. The CDR3 sequence is CASSLIGPQPQHF. In DNA, the CDR3 is TGCGCCAGCAGCTTGATAGGGCCTCAGCCCCAGCATTTT.

This clonotype was observed at least ten times. This chain links TRBV9 with TRBJ1-4; no reliable D call. Germline lookup yields CDR1 SGDLS and CDR2 YYNGEE. Trimming cost V 0 bases and J 0 bases, with 3 bases left between them. The CDR3 is 14 amino acids. The CDR3 reads CASSVETTNEKLFF. CDR3 nucleotides: TGTGCCAGCAGCGTAGAAACAACTAATGAAAAACTGTTTTTT. Full variable domain (missing parts from reference TRBV9 and TRBJ1-4): DSGVTQTPKHLITATGQRVTLRCSPRSGDLSVYWYQQSLDQGLQFLIQYYNGEERAKGNILERFSAQQFPDLHSELNLSSLELGDSALYFCASSVETTNEKLFFGSGTQLSVL.

This clonotype was detected ten times or more. The chain couples TRBV6-5 to TRBJ1-6; 7 bases match TRBD1. The trim removed 6 bases at V and 7 bases at J, leaving 6 bases unmatched. Germline CDR1 reads MNHEY; CDR2 reads SVGAGI. There are 14 residues in the CDR3. The CDR3: CASRQGVGNSPLHF. CDR3 nucleotide sequence: TGTGCCAGCAGGCAGGGGGTTGGAAATTCACCCCTCCACTTT.

There are many counts of this clonotype. This chain connects TRBV2 to TRBJ1-6; D is uncertain. With 6 bases removed from V and 8 bases from J, the gap between germline ends came to 17 bases. CDR1 and CDR2 (germline): SNHLY, FYNNEI. This CDR3 spans 15 amino acids. This CDR3 reads CASRGGEKTYSPLHF. In DNA, the CDR3 is TGTGCCAGCAGGGGTGGGGAGAAAACCTATTCACCCCTCCACTTT. Using reference TRBV2 and TRBJ1-6 for the parts outside the CDR3, the full variable domain is EPEVTQTPSHQVTQMGQEVILRCVPISNHLYFYWYRQILGQKVEFLVSFYNNEISEKSEIFDDQFSVERPDGSNFTLKIRSTKLEDSAMYFCASRGGEKTYSPLHFGNGTRLTVT.

This chain links TRBV7-2 with TRBJ1-2; D may be TRBD1 (5 bases). Trimming left V 5 bases short and J 7 bases short, with 14 bases between. CDR1 is SGHTA, CDR2 FQGNSA, per germline. The CDR3 runs 13 residues. DNA of the CDR3: TGTGCCAGCAGCCAGAGGATCGGGGCTGGCTACACCTTC. This encodes CASSQRIGAGYTF.

The V call is TRBV5-1, the J call TRBJ1-2; 10 bases are a match to TRBD1. In germline, CDR1 is SGHRS, CDR2 YFSETQ. This CDR3 is built from 14 residues. Trimming removed 6 bases from V and 8 bases from J; junction bases left unmatched: 10. The CDR3 here is CASTQTGTGEGYTF. Here the CDR3 DNA reads TGCGCCAGCACCCAAACCGGGACAGGGGAGGGCTACACCTTC.

The table lists this clonotype with many counts. V is TRBV19 and J is TRBJ1-1; D is possibly TRBD1 (6 bases). V shed 8 bases and J shed 3 bases, with 22 bases lying between them. Per germline, CDR1 LNHDA and CDR2 SQIVND (reference sequence). The CDR3 consists of 16 residues. CDR3 sequence reads: CASRQGSYRTDTEAFF. CDR3 nucleotides: TGTGCCAGTCGCCAGGGGTCTTACCGAACCGACACTGAAGCTTTCTTT.

This clonotype was found a few times. J is TRBJ1-1 and V is TRBV18, with TRBD1 as a possible D gene (5 bases). Germline values: CDR1 KGHSH, CDR2 LQKENI. CDR3 length: 15 residues. Trimming took 3 bases from V and 0 from J, leaving 11 bases between them. This chain's CDR3 is CASSPGKGMNTEAFF. In DNA form, the CDR3 reads TGTGCCAGCTCACCTGGTAAGGGGATGAACACTGAAGCTTTCTTT. Based on the CDR3 plus reference TRBV18 and TRBJ1-1, the full variable domain is NAGVMQNPRHLVRRRGQEARLRCSPMKGHSHVYWYRQLPEEGLKFMVYLQKENIIDESGMPKERFSAEFPKEGPSILRIQQVVRGDSAAYFCASSPGKGMNTEAFFGQGTRLTVV.

Ten or more counts support this clonotype. This chain links TRBV6-2 or TRBV6-3 with TRBJ1-2; tentatively, D is TRBD1 (6 bases). Trimming took 6 bases from V and 1 from J, leaving 9 bases between them. Germline V gene data show CDR1 as MNHEY and CDR2 as SVGEGT. This CDR3 spans 13 amino acids. CDR3 sequence (DNA): TGTGCCAGCAGCCTGGACAGTAACTATGGCTACACCTTC. The encoded protein is CASSLDSNYGYTF.

The chain recombines TRBV7-6 with TRBJ1-4; tentative D call: TRBD1 (6 bases). The CDR3 has 13 amino acids. V was shortened by 5 bases and J by 7 bases, with 11 bases between the two germline ends. Germline-derived CDR1 and CDR2 are SGHVS and FNYEAQ. The CDR3 DNA sequence: TGTGCCAGCAGCCCACAGGGTACTGAAAAACTGTTTTTT. Translation: CASSPQGTEKLFF.

This clonotype has at least ten counts. CDR3 nucleotides: TGTGCCAGCAAAACAGGGGGAGGAAACACCATATATTTT. It codes for CASKTGGGNTIYF. This sequence joins TRBV12-3 or TRBV12-4 and TRBJ1-3; TRBD1 matches 8 bases. This CDR3 has 13 amino acids. The J segment lost 4 bases and the V segment lost 7 bases, leaving 3 bases of the junction unmatched.

This clonotype was counted a few times. The chain couples TRBV20-1 to TRBJ2-1, with D perhaps TRBD1 (6 bases). Germline V gene sequence: CDR1 DFQATT, CDR2 SNEGSKA (reference sequence). This CDR3 has 12 amino acids. The CDR3 region is CRASKGDNEQFF. The DNA of the CDR3 is TGCAGGGCCTCAAAGGGGGACAATGAGCAGTTCTTC.

This sequence joins TRBV30 and TRBJ1-6; weak D call: TRBD1 (6 bases). Germline CDR1 is GTSNPN and CDR2 is SVGIG (reference sequence). The CDR3 totals 16 residues. V dropped 4 bases and J dropped 7 bases, with 20 bases sitting between them. As DNA, the CDR3 is TGTGCCTGGAAGGAACAGGGAGCGCCTGACAATTCACCCCTCCACTTT. It specifies CAWKEQGAPDNSPLHF.

This clonotype was recorded many times. The V gene is TRBV18, the J gene TRBJ2-2; 9 bases fit TRBD2. The CDR3 runs to 16 residues. V was clipped by 5 bases and J by 7 bases; unmatched bases: 11. Germline V gene sequence: CDR1 KGHSH, CDR2 LQKENI. As DNA, the CDR3 is TGTGCCAGCTCAACTACCCCGGGACTAGCCAGCGGGGAGCTGTTTTTT. Protein product: CASSTTPGLASGELFF.

The rearrangement joins TRBV2 to TRBJ1-5, with D maybe TRBD1 (5 bases). With 6 bases removed from V and 11 bases from J, the gap between germline ends came to 11 bases. CDR1 SNHLY and CDR2 FYNNEI come from the germline V gene. The CDR3 is 11 residues long. The CDR3 bases are TGTGCCAGCAGATCGGACATTACCCAGCATTTT. This gives the protein CASRSDITQHF.

J is TRBJ1-1 and V is TRBV29-1; D call uncertain. The V gene lost 1 base and the J gene lost 4 bases, with 10 bases spanning the gap. The CDR3 runs to 13 residues. Germline CDR1 reads SQVTM; CDR2 reads ANQGSEA. As DNA, the CDR3 is TGCAGCGTTGAAGTAGATAGGGCCACTGAAGCTTTCTTT. Translating gives CSVEVDRATEAFF.

This clonotype was detected a few times. The rearrangement joins TRBV12-3 or TRBV12-4 to TRBJ1-1; TRBD1 matches at 7 bases. This CDR3 is 13 amino acids long. Trimming took 6 bases from V and 8 from J; bases not matched to a gene: 9. The CDR3 DNA sequence: TGTGCCAGCAGCCCCCGGGGGGACAGCGAAGCTTTCTTT. Protein product: CASSPRGDSEAFF.

This clonotype appeared a few times. The gene calls are TRBV12-5 and TRBJ2-2; possibly TRBD2 for D (5 bases). V gave up 2 bases and J gave up 6 bases, with 10 bases separating them. The length of the CDR3 is 14 residues. The V gene's germline CDR1 is LGHNT and CDR2 FRNRAP. The CDR3 DNA is TGTGCTAGTGGTTTGCGGGGATATGCCGGGGAGCTGTTTTTT. It translates to CASGLRGYAGELFF.

Ten or more counts support this clonotype. J is TRBJ1-2 and V is TRBV12-3 or TRBV12-4, with TRBD1 matching 8 bases. Trimming took 5 bases from V and 5 from J; bases not matched to a gene: 7. This CDR3 has 14 residues. The CDR3 sequence: CASSRLQGGYGYTF. The CDR3 DNA is TGTGCCAGCAGTCGATTACAGGGGGGATATGGCTACACCTTC.

This clonotype was picked up many times. This sequence joins TRBV28 and TRBJ2-3; 10 nucleotides align to TRBD2. Germline values: CDR1 MDHEN, CDR2 SYDVKM. The ends lost 7 bases at V and 6 bases at J; junction bases unmatched: 10. CDR3 length: 15 residues. CDR3 coding DNA: TGTGCCAGCACCCGAGGGGCTAGCGGGAGTGATACGCAGTATTTT. Encoded protein: CASTRGASGSDTQYF.

This clonotype has ten or more counts. The chain uses TRBV10-3 and TRBJ1-5; D unresolved. Germline V gene lookup returns CDR1 ENHRY and CDR2 SYGVKD. The CDR3 loop spans 15 amino acids. Trimming left V 7 bases short and J 1 base short, with 14 bases between. CDR3 DNA: TGTGCCATCAAGGCAGACTTAGGGAGCAATCAGCCCCAGCATTTT. Translated: CAIKADLGSNQPQHF.

In this sample, this clonotype turned up many times. The chain carries TRBV5-8 and TRBJ2-5, with TRBD1 matching over 10 bases. Looked up from germline, CDR1 is SGHTS and CDR2 is YDEGEE. Unmatched junction bases numbered 6, after V lost 6 bases and J lost 1 base. The CDR3 has 15 residues. In DNA form, the CDR3 reads TGTGCCAGCACCGAGGGGACAGGGGTCCAAGAGACCCAGTACTTC. It yields the protein CASTEGTGVQETQYF.

This clonotype was observed many times. This chain links TRBV4-1 with TRBJ2-7; D possibly uses TRBD1 or TRBD2 (5 bases each). The germline CDR1 and CDR2 sequences are MGHRA and YSYEKL. The CDR3 is 14 amino acids. Deletions cut 0 bases from V and 9 bases from J, with 15 bases between. The CDR3 loop reads CASSQELGVFGQYF. The CDR3 DNA sequence: TGCGCCAGCAGCCAAGAACTAGGGGTGTTCGGGCAGTACTTC.

This clonotype appeared many times. The J gene is TRBJ2-6, the V gene TRBV5-1; D might be TRBD2 (6 bases). The CDR3 is made up of 15 amino acids. Germline assignment: CDR1 SGHRS and CDR2 YFSETQ. V was clipped by 4 bases and J by 0 bases, with 8 bases between them. This chain's CDR3 is CASSAEGSGANVLTF. DNA for the CDR3: TGCGCCAGCAGCGCGGAGGGCTCTGGGGCCAACGTCCTGACTTTC.